These 2 T cell receptor beta chains were all obtained from the same sample, sequenced in a study of long-term antiretroviral therapy in people with HIV. Researchers ran immunoSEQ v3.0 at survey level. TCRdb keeps only in-frame clones here, not all; method: immunoSEQ multiplex PCR. Here the sample spans 30,000 to 40,000 clones, 70% to 80% being singletons. Sequencing used unsorted PBMCs, obtained 1.9 years after starting antiretroviral therapy. The origin of the receptors is a man younger than 35 with HIV.

This chain links TRBV5-5 with TRBJ1-1, with D tentatively TRBD1 (5 bases). The V gene lost 2 bases and the J gene lost 5 bases, with 13 bases spanning the gap. This CDR3 comprises 14 residues. CDR1 and CDR2 (germline): SGHKS, YYEKEE (reference sequence). CDR3 sequence (DNA): TGTGCCAGCAGCTTTGAGGGCGCAGGGACTGAAGCTTTCTTT. Protein product: CASSFEGAGTEAFF.

The chain employs TRBV9 and TRBJ1-1; 9 bases line up with TRBD1. The V gene end was trimmed by 3 bases and the J gene end by 3 bases; junction bases not matched to a gene: 9. CDR3 length equals 16 residues. Germline lookup yields CDR1 SGDLS and CDR2 YYNGEE. The CDR3 region is CASSGGQGGADTEAFF. CDR3 nucleotide sequence: TGTGCCAGCAGCGGGGGACAGGGAGGTGCGGACACTGAAGCTTTCTTT.